Listed below are T cell receptor beta chains from one sample, sequenced in a study of spatial heterogeneity in lung cancer. TCRdb recomputed calls from the 5' RACE reads with MiXCR, one row per CDR3 protein. Here the sample spans fewer than 15,000 distinct CDR3 sequences, over 5.5% being singletons. The material was lung tumor tissue, obtained at surgery. The source is a female donor with early-stage non-small cell lung cancer. CDR3s include the opening cysteine and the closing phenylalanine or tryptophan. Each record gives: J gene, clone size, D gene, V gene, CDR3 DNA, CDR3 protein. The D gene is left open where the match is weak. Rows give clone size only sometimes, using once, few, many, or a class for an expanded clone.

TRBJ2-1 many - TRBV27 TGTGCCAGCAGTTGGGGGACTTCGCGCTACAATGAGCAGTTCTTC CASSWGTSRYNEQFF
TRBJ1-5 - - TRBV19 TGTGCCAGTAGTAGAGTGGGTAATCAGCCCCAGCATTTT CASSRVGNQPQHF
TRBJ1-3 many - TRBV9 TGTGCCAGCAGCACCCAAAACAGGGATAGCTCTGGAAACACCATATATTTT CASSTQNRDSSGNTIYF
TRBJ2-4 - TRBD1 TRBV12-3/TRBV12-4 TGTGCCAGCAGTTCTAGGGACAGGGGGATGGACATTCAGTACTTC CASSSRDRGMDIQYF
TRBJ2-2 many TRBD2 TRBV7-3 TGTGCCAGCAGTCAACACGGGACTAGAGGGGCCGGGGAGCTGTTTTTT CASSQHGTRGAGELFF
TRBJ1-2 many TRBD1 TRBV5-1 TGCGCCAGCAGCCGCCGGGACAGCAATGGCTACACCTTC CASSRRDSNGYTF
TRBJ2-7 few - TRBV5-1 TGCGCCAGCAGCCCGGCGGGGACAGTTACCGAGCAGTACTTC CASSPAGTVTEQYF
TRBJ2-1 many TRBD2 TRBV11-3 TGTGCCAGCAGCTTAGGCTTACTAGCGGGGGAACTCAATGAGCAGTTCTTC CASSLGLLAGELNEQFF
TRBJ2-1 many - TRBV6-2/TRBV6-3 TGTGCCAGCAGTTACTCAATGGGGAGTGAGCAGTTCTTC CASSYSMGSEQFF
TRBJ2-4 few TRBD2 TRBV20-1 TGCAGTGCTACCCTGGCGGGGGAGAGAAGGAACATTCAGTACTTC CSATLAGERRNIQYF
TRBJ1-1 many - TRBV6-2/TRBV6-3 TGTGCCAGCAGTTCCTACCGACCGTACACTGAAGCTTTCTTT CASSSYRPYTEAFF
TRBJ2-1 many - TRBV3-1 TGTGCCAGCAGCCGCCTCAGGGGGGCGGGTGAGCAGTTCTTC CASSRLRGAGEQFF
TRBJ1-2 many - TRBV18 TGTGCCAGCTCACCAGACTTTCTCTGGGAGGCCTATGGCTACACCTTC CASSPDFLWEAYGYTF
TRBJ2-5 many - TRBV30 TGTGCCTGGAGTGTACGGTCCCAAGGGGCCCAGTACTTC CAWSVRSQGAQYF
TRBJ1-1 few - TRBV11-1 TGTGCCAGCAGCTTAACAGGCTACACTGAAGCTTTCTTT CASSLTGYTEAFF
TRBJ2-5 - - TRBV15 TGTGCCACTAGATTCCGGGAGACCCAGTACTTC CATRFRETQYF
TRBJ1-5 medium-sized - TRBV7-9 TGTGCCAGCAGCTCTCGGACAGACAATCAGCCCCAGCATTTT CASSSRTDNQPQHF
TRBJ2-5 many - TRBV4-2 TGTGCCAGCAGCCCGGCGGTGTACCAAGAGACCCAGTACTTC CASSPAVYQETQYF
TRBJ2-3 - - TRBV30 TGTGCCTGGAACTTGGTAGAGGATACGCAGTATTTT CAWNLVEDTQYF
TRBJ2-1 many - TRBV6-5 TGTGCCAGCAGTTACAGGTTGACCAACAATGAGCAGTTCTTC CASSYRLTNNEQFF
TRBJ1-2 many - TRBV20-1 TGCAGTGCTGCAGGCAGGGACTATGGCTACACCTTC CSAAGRDYGYTF
TRBJ1-1 many - TRBV28 TGTGCCAGCAGTTTACCGACAGAACGGGAAGCTTTCTTT CASSLPTEREAFF
TRBJ2-2 many TRBD2 TRBV19 TGTGCCAGTAGTCCTAGCGGGGGCCCGAATTTCGGGGAGCTGTTTTTT CASSPSGGPNFGELFF
TRBJ1-2 many TRBD1 TRBV19 TGTGCCACCTCAGAGACAGGGACCCACTTCTCCCGGGATGGCTACACCTTC CATSETGTHFSRDGYTF
TRBJ2-3 many - TRBV9 TGTGCCAGCAGCCGTCCCTTAAGGGGCCCAGATACGCAGTATTTT CASSRPLRGPDTQYF
TRBJ2-5 many TRBD2 TRBV10-2 TGCGCCAATGCGGCTAGCGGAGGAGAGACCCAGTACTTC CANAASGGETQYF
TRBJ2-2 many - TRBV12-3/TRBV12-4 TGTGCCAGCAGTTTAGAGACAATAACCGGGGAGCTGTTTTTT CASSLETITGELFF
TRBJ2-1 many - TRBV5-1 TGCGCCAGCAGCGTGACCTACAATGAGCAGTTCTTC CASSVTYNEQFF
TRBJ2-5 - - TRBV5-1 TGCGCCAGCAGCTTGAGCAGGACCAAAGAGACCCAGTACTTC CASSLSRTKETQYF
TRBJ1-4 many - TRBV12-2 TGTGCAAGTCGCCCCACCAACCGGGACTCCCCTAGGAATGAAAAACTGTTTTTT CASRPTNRDSPRNEKLFF
TRBJ1-2 - TRBD1 TRBV12-3/TRBV12-4 TGTGCCAGCGGAAGATTCTGGGACAGGGAAGAAGTTGGCTACACCTTC CASGRFWDREEVGYTF
TRBJ2-7 many TRBD1 TRBV7-9 TGTGCCAGCAGCTTTGGGACAGGTTTATTGAACGAGCAGTACTTC CASSFGTGLLNEQYF
TRBJ2-6 many - TRBV12-3/TRBV12-4 TGTGCCAGCAGTTATCGGGGGTCTGGGGCCAACGTCCTGACTTTC CASSYRGSGANVLTF
TRBJ1-4 many TRBD1 TRBV5-6 TGTGCCAGCAGCCTGACAGGGAATGAAAAACTGTTTTTT CASSLTGNEKLFF